The 20 T cell receptor beta chains reported below all come from one sample, sequenced in a study of human T cells and chemical hapten exposure. TCRdb reprocessed the RACE reads with MiXCR, giving one entry per CDR3 protein. The data contain over 35,000 distinct CDR3 sequences, around 3.6% of them singletons. Indicated time point: healthy volunteer bleed at 6 weeks. Sequencing started from total RNA isolated from unfractionated whole blood. Sequencing input: whole blood. Source of these receptors: a human donor in good health. Some clones in this sample may be carry-over from other donors' samples.

The rearrangement uses TRBV19 and TRBJ2-7; 11 bases match TRBD2. V lost 6 bases, J lost 1 base, and 2 bases stayed unmatched. Germline V gene sequence: CDR1 LNHDA, CDR2 SQIVND (reference sequence). The CDR3 runs 14 residues. CDR3 nucleotides: TGTGCCAGTAGCTTAGCGGGAGGGTCCTACGAGCAGTACTTC. Its translation: CASSLAGGSYEQYF.

The sample holds many counts of this clonotype. This chain connects TRBV6-1 to TRBJ1-1, with 7 positions matching TRBD1. V gave up 3 bases and J gave up 10 bases; unmatched junction bases: 11. CDR1 and CDR2 from the germline V gene are MNHNS and SASEGT. The CDR3 spans 14 residues. CDR3 in amino acids: CASSDGQVQGGAFF. CDR3 nucleotide sequence: TGTGCCAGCAGTGACGGACAGGTCCAGGGGGGAGCTTTCTTT.

This clonotype occurred many times. CDR3 protein: CSAKQGSHYNEQFF. The CDR3 DNA follows: TGCAGTGCCAAACAGGGATCACACTACAATGAGCAGTTCTTC. V usage is TRBV20-1 and J usage is TRBJ2-1, with D possibly being TRBD1 (6 bases). V dropped 6 bases and J dropped 3 bases, with 15 bases sitting between them. CDR1 DFQATT and CDR2 SNEGSKA come from the germline V gene (reference sequence). The CDR3 spans 14 residues.

This clonotype has only one observation. A much larger clone differs from this one at a single base, so this may be a read error. The CDR3: CASSQDLLGGSYTF. The CDR3 region has the DNA TGTGCCAGCAGCCAAGATCTCCTGGGCGGCAGCTACACCTTC. The gene calls are TRBV4-2 and TRBJ1-2; D is ambiguous. The ends were cut back, 0 bases at V and 9 bases at J, with 14 bases in the middle. CDR1 and CDR2 from the germline V gene are LGHNA and YNFKEQ. This CDR3 contains 14 residues.

The J gene is TRBJ1-1, the V gene TRBV28; unclear D gene. Germline values: CDR1 MDHEN, CDR2 SYDVKM. Trimming took 2 bases from V and 3 from J, leaving 7 bases between them. The CDR3 runs 13 residues. The CDR3 nucleotides read TGTGCCAGCAGTTTAGACATGGACACTGAAGCTTTCTTT. Its protein is CASSLDMDTEAFF.

This clonotype appeared many times. V is TRBV13 and J is TRBJ2-7; 8 nucleotides match TRBD1. CDR1 PRHDT and CDR2 FYEKMQ come from the germline V gene (reference sequence). This CDR3 region has 14 residues. V lost 5 bases to trimming and J lost 3 bases; unmatched junction nucleotides: 6. The CDR3 here is CASSISRGLYEQYF. Here the CDR3 DNA reads TGTGCCAGCAGCATCTCCAGGGGGCTCTACGAGCAGTACTTC.

This clonotype was seen many times. The gene calls are TRBV5-6 and TRBJ2-3; D is possibly TRBD1 or TRBD2 (5 bases each). Germline V gives CDR1 SGHDT, CDR2 YYEEEE. With 3 bases removed from V and 5 bases from J, the gap between germline ends came to 10 bases. This CDR3 spans 13 amino acids. The CDR3 bases are TGTGCCAGCAGCTCGGGGCCCCGAGATACGCAGTATTTT. Translation: CASSSGPRDTQYF.

The sample holds many counts of this clonotype. The chain joins TRBV29-1 to TRBJ1-4, with 7 bases fitting TRBD1. Germline V CDR1 and CDR2: SQVTM, ANQGSEA. CDR3 length: 13 amino acids. After removal of 6 bases from V and 4 bases from J, the junction contained 5 bases not matched to a gene. CDR3: CSVGQTVNEKLFF. In nucleotides, the CDR3 is TGCAGCGTGGGACAGACCGTTAATGAAAAACTGTTTTTT.

This sequence joins TRBV3-1 and TRBJ2-7, with a weak D call TRBD1 (5 bases). This CDR3 is 15 amino acids long. The V gene lost 0 bases and the J gene lost 0 bases, with 9 bases spanning the gap. Per the germline V gene, CDR1 is LGHDT and CDR2 is YNNKEL (reference sequence). The chain's CDR3 is CASSQEPGPSYEQYF. CDR3 nucleotide sequence: TGTGCCAGCAGCCAAGAGCCAGGGCCCTCCTACGAGCAGTACTTC.

This clonotype appeared many times. The rearrangement links TRBV20-1 to TRBJ1-1; D perhaps matches TRBD1 (6 bases). The germline V gene encodes CDR1 DFQATT and CDR2 SNEGSKA (reference sequence). The CDR3 contains 11 residues. Deletions cut 6 bases from V and 8 bases from J, with 13 bases between. The CDR3 coding sequence is TGCAGTGCCCAAAGGACAGCCGAAGCTTTCTTT. Protein product: CSAQRTAEAFF.

This clonotype showed up many times. CDR3 sequence reads: CASSFQLSKGRYGYTF. DNA of the CDR3: TGTGCCAGCAGTTTTCAATTATCCAAGGGACGGTATGGCTACACCTTC. This rearrangement joins TRBV6-5 to TRBJ1-2, with a weak D call TRBD1 (5 bases). V shed 4 bases and J shed 5 bases, with 20 bases lying between them. The CDR3 runs 16 residues. From germline, CDR1 is MNHEY and CDR2 SVGAGI.

This clonotype was seen ten or more times. The chain uses TRBV28 and TRBJ1-1, with D hard to call. Germline V gene data show CDR1 as MDHEN and CDR2 as SYDVKM. This CDR3 spans 13 amino acids. The ends were cut back, 2 bases at V and 4 bases at J, with 8 bases in the middle. CDR3 DNA: TGTGCCAGCAGTTTACCCATAGGCACTGAAGCTTTCTTT. Protein: CASSLPIGTEAFF.

The genes are TRBV12-5 and TRBJ2-2, with a tentative D call TRBD1 (6 bases). From germline, CDR1 is LGHNT and CDR2 FRNRAP. The CDR3 consists of 18 residues. With 0 bases removed from V and 2 bases from J, the gap between germline ends came to 16 bases. CDR3 DNA sequence: TGTGCTAGTGGTTTGGTCCCAGGGGTCGTGCAAAACACCGGGGAGCTGTTTTTT. Translating it yields CASGLVPGVVQNTGELFF. The variable domain in full, completed from reference TRBV12-5 and TRBJ2-2, reads DARVTQTPRHKVTEMGQEVTMRCQPILGHNTVFWYRQTMMQGLELLAYFRNRAPLDDSGMPKDRFSAEMPDATLATLKIQPSEPRDSAVYFCASGLVPGVVQNTGELFFGEGSRLTVL.

The rearrangement links TRBV5-4 to TRBJ2-3, with TRBD2 matching over 11 bases. J gave up 4 bases and V 2 bases, and 12 bases lay outside the gene matches. Germline CDR1 and CDR2: SGHNT and YYREEE (reference sequence). The CDR3 consists of 18 residues. The CDR3 spells CASSFRLAGLLAPDTQYF. CDR3 in DNA: TGTGCCAGCAGCTTTAGACTAGCGGGACTTCTTGCCCCAGATACGCAGTATTTT.

This clonotype is labeled medium-sized. The chain uses TRBV5-1 and TRBJ1-1, with TRBD1 matching over 9 bases. The ends lost 2 bases at V and 4 bases at J; junction bases unmatched: 3. The CDR3 totals 14 residues. The V gene's germline CDR1 is SGHRS and CDR2 YFSETQ. This CDR3 is CASSFGTGSTEAFF. Here the CDR3 DNA reads TGCGCCAGCAGCTTCGGGACAGGGTCCACTGAAGCTTTCTTT.

This clonotype showed up many times. An end of the junction does not agree with germline; a read error may underlie this. V usage is TRBV20-1 and J usage is TRBJ2-3; TRBD1 or TRBD2 may be the D gene (6 bases each). Germline V gives CDR1 DFQATT, CDR2 SNEGSKA (reference sequence). The CDR3 loop spans 14 amino acids. For the CDR3, the DNA is TGCAGTGCTGGGGACTTCGGGGGCACAAATACGCAGTATTTT. It codes for CSAGDFGGTNTQYF.

Many counts were recorded for this clonotype. The chain uses TRBV6-5 and TRBJ1-1; D is possibly TRBD1 (6 bases). CDR1 MNHEY and CDR2 SVGAGI come from the germline V gene. V was shortened by 8 bases and J by 4 bases, with 14 bases between the two germline ends. The CDR3 is 13 residues long. This CDR3 is CASGRGKSTEAFF. CDR3 DNA sequence: TGTGCCAGCGGGAGGGGGAAAAGCACTGAAGCTTTCTTT.

This clonotype was recorded many times. V is TRBV3-1 and J is TRBJ2-6; D may be TRBD1 (5 bases). V was pared by 0 bases and J by 0 bases, with 15 bases between. This CDR3 is 19 amino acids long. Germline CDR1 LGHDT, CDR2 YNNKEL (reference sequence). In DNA, the CDR3 is TGTGCCAGCAGCCAAGATAGGGGCAGAGCCCGCTCTGGGGCCAACGTCCTGACTTTC. Protein: CASSQDRGRARSGANVLTF.

This clonotype was found many times. This chain uses TRBV12-3 or TRBV12-4 with TRBJ1-2; maybe TRBD1 (5 bases). This CDR3 region has 13 residues. The V gene lost 7 bases and the J gene lost 2 bases, with 11 bases spanning the gap. The chain's CDR3 is CASTPRGNYGYTF. The CDR3 bases are TGTGCCAGCACCCCTAGGGGAAACTATGGCTACACCTTC.

This chain connects TRBV7-8 to TRBJ1-1; 10 bases agree with TRBD1. The CDR3 covers 16 residues. Trimming cost V 5 bases and J 0 bases; bases outside gene matches: 6. CDR1 is SGHVS and CDR2 is FQNEAQ in the germline V gene. The CDR3 region has the DNA TGTGCCAGCAGCGTGGACAGGGGGTCGATGAACACTGAAGCTTTCTTT. Its protein is CASSVDRGSMNTEAFF.